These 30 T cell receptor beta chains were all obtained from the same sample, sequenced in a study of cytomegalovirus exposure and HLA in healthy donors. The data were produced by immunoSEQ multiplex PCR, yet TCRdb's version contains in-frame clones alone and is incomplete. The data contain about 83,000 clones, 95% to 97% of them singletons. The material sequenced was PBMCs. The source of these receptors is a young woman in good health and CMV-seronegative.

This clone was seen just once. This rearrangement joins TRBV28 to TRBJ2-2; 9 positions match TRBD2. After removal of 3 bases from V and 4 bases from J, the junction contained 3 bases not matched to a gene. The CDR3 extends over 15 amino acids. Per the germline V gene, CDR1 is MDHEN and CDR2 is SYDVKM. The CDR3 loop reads CASSLGTSPTGELFF. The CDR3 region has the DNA TGTGCCAGCAGTTTGGGGACTAGCCCCACCGGGGAGCTGTTTTTT.

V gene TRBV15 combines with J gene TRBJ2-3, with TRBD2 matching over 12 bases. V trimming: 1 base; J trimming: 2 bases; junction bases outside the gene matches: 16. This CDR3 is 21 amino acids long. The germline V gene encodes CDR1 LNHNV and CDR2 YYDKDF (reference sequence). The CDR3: CATSRVMASGRAGGFTDTQYF. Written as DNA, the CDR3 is TGTGCCACCAGCAGAGTAATGGCTAGCGGGAGGGCCGGGGGGTTCACAGATACGCAGTATTTT.

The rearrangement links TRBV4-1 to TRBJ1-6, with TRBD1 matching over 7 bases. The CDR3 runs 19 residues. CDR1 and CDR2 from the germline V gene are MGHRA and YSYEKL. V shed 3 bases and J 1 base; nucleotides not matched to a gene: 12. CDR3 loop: CASSHAEIPGGSYNSPLHF. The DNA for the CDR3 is TGCGCCAGCAGCCATGCCGAGATTCCAGGGGGGTCCTATAATTCACCCCTCCACTTT.

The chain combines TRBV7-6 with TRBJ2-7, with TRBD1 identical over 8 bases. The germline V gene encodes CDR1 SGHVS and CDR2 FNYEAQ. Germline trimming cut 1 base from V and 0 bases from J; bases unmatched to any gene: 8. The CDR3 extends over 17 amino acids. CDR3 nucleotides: TGTGCCAGCAGCTTAGGTCTCGGACAGGGACACTCCTACGAGCAGTACTTC. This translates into CASSLGLGQGHSYEQYF. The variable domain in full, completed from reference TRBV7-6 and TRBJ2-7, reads GAGVSQSPRYKVTKRGQDVALRCDPISGHVSLYWYRQALGQGPEFLTYFNYEAQQDKSGLPNDRFSAERPEGSISTLTIQRTEQRDSAMYRCASSLGLGQGHSYEQYFGPGTRLTVT.

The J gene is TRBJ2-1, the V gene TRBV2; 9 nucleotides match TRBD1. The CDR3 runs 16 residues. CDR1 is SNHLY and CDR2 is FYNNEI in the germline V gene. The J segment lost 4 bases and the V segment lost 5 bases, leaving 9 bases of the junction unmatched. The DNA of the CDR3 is TGTGCCAGCAGTCGCGATACAGGGGGCCGGTACAATGAGCAGTTCTTC. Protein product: CASSRDTGGRYNEQFF.

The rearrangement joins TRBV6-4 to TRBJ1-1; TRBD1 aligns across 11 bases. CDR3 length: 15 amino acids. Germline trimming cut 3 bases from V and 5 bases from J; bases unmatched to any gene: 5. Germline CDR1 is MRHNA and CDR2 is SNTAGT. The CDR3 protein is CASSDRTGGRTEAFF. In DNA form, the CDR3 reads TGTGCCAGCAGTGATCGGACAGGGGGCCGGACTGAAGCTTTCTTT.

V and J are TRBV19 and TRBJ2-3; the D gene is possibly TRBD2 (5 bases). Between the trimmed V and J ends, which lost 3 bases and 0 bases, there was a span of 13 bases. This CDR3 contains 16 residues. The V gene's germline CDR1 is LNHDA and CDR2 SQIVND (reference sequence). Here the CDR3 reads CASSMYGETSTDTQYF. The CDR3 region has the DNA TGTGCCAGTAGTATGTACGGGGAAACTAGCACAGATACGCAGTATTTT. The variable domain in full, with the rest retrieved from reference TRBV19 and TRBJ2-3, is DGGITQSPKYLFRKEGQNVTLSCEQNLNHDAMYWYRQDPGQGLRLIYYSQIVNDFQKGDIAEGYSVSREKKESFPLTVTSAQKNPTAFYLCASSMYGETSTDTQYFGPGTRLTVL.

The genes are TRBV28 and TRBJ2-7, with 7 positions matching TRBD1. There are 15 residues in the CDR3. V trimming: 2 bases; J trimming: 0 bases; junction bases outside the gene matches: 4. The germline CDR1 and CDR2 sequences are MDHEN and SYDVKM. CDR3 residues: CASSLDDRVSYEQYF. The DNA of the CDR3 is TGTGCCAGCAGTTTAGACGACAGGGTCTCCTACGAGCAGTACTTC.

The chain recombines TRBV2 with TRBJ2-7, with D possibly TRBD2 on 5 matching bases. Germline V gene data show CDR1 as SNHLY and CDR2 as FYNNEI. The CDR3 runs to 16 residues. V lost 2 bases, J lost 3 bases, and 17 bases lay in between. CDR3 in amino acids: CASSEPHGHGGYEQYF. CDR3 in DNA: TGTGCCAGCAGTGAACCCCATGGCCATGGAGGCTACGAGCAGTACTTC.

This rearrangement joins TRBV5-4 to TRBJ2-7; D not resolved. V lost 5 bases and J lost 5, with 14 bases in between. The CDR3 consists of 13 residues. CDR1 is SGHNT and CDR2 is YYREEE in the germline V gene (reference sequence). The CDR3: CASRLLGVNEQYF. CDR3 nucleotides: TGTGCCAGCAGGCTCCTGGGCGTCAACGAGCAGTACTTC.

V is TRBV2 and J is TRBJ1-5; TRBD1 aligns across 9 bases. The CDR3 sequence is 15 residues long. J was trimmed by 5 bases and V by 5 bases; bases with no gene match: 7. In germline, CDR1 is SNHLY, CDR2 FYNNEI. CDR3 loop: CASSLGGDRDQPQHF. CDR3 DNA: TGTGCCAGCAGTCTGGGGGGGGACAGGGATCAGCCCCAGCATTTT.

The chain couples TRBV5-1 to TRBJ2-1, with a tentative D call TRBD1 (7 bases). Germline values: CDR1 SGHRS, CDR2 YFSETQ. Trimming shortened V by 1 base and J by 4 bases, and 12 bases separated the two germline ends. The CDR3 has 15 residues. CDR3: CASSLTGEVYNEQFF. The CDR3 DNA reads TGCGCCAGCAGCTTGACAGGGGAGGTGTACAATGAGCAGTTCTTC.

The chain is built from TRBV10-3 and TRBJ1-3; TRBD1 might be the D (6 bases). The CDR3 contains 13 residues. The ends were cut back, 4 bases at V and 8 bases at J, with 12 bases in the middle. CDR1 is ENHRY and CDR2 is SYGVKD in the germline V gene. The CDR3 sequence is CAISVGHGDTIYF. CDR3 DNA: TGTGCCATCAGTGTGGGACACGGGGACACCATATATTTT.

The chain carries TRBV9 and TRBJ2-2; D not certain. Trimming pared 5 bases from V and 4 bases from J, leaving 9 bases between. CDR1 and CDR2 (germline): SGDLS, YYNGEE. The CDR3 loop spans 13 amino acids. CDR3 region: CASSRDITGELFF. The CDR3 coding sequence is TGTGCCAGCAGTCGAGACATCACCGGGGAGCTGTTTTTT. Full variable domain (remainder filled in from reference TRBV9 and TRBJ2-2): DSGVTQTPKHLITATGQRVTLRCSPRSGDLSVYWYQQSLDQGLQFLIQYYNGEERAKGNILERFSAQQFPDLHSELNLSSLELGDSALYFCASSRDITGELFFGEGSRLTVL.

CDR3 residues: CASSFAVTSITDTQYF. For the CDR3, the DNA is TGTGCCAGCAGTTTCGCGGTGACTAGCATAACAGATACGCAGTATTTT. V is TRBV2 and J is TRBJ2-3; TRBD2 aligns across 7 bases. The CDR3 contains 16 residues. V lost 5 bases, J lost 3 bases, and 11 bases stayed unmatched. Germline V gene data show CDR1 as SNHLY and CDR2 as FYNNEI. The full variable domain, in which reference TRBV2 and TRBJ2-3 provide the parts outside the CDR3, is EPEVTQTPSHQVTQMGQEVILRCVPISNHLYFYWYRQILGQKVEFLVSFYNNEISEKSEIFDDQFSVERPDGSNFTLKIRSTKLEDSAMYFCASSFAVTSITDTQYFGPGTRLTVL.

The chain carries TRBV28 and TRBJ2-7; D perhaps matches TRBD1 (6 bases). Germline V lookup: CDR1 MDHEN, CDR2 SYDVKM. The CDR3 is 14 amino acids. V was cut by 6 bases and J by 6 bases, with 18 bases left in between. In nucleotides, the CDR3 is TGTGCCAGCAGCACCGGACAGCTCCCCGCCGAGCAGTACTTC. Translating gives CASSTGQLPAEQYF.

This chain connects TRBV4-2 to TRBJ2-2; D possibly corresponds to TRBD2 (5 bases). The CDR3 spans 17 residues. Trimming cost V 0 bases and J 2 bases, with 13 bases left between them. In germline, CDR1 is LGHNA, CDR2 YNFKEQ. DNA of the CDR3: TGTGCCAGCAGCCAAGAGGAGGCTAGCCTTAACACCGGGGAGCTGTTTTTT. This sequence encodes CASSQEEASLNTGELFF.

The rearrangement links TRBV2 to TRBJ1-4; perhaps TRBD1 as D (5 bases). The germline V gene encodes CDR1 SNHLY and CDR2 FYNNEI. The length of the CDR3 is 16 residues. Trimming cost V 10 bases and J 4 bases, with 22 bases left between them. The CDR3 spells CAIDGGDNYGNEKLFF. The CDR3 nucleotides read TGTGCCATCGACGGGGGAGACAATTATGGTAATGAAAAACTGTTTTTT.

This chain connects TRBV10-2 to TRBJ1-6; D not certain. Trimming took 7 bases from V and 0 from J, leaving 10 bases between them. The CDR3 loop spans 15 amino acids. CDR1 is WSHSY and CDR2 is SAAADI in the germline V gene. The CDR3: CASKRGSSYNSPLHF. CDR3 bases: TGCGCCAGCAAGAGAGGAAGCTCCTATAATTCACCCCTCCACTTT.

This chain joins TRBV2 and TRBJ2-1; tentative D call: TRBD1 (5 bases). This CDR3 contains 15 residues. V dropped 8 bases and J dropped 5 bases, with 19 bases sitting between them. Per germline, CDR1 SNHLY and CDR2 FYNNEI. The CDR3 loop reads CASWLWAPGNNEQFF. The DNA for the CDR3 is TGTGCCAGCTGGCTTTGGGCCCCAGGGAACAATGAGCAGTTCTTC.

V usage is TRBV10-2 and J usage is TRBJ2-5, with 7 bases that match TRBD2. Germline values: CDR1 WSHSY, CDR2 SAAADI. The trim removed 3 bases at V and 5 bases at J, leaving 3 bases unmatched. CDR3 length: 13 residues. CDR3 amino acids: CASSEGTMETQYF. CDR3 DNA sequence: TGCGCCAGCAGTGAAGGGACTATGGAGACCCAGTACTTC.

DNA for the CDR3: TGTGCCAGCTCCCAACTAGGGGATACGCAGTATTTT. The encoded protein is CASSQLGDTQYF. The chain has TRBV5-4 and TRBJ2-3; perhaps TRBD2 as D (5 bases). Germline V gives CDR1 SGHNT, CDR2 YYREEE (reference sequence). The CDR3 has 12 amino acids. Trimming cost V 7 bases and J 6 bases, with 12 bases left between them.

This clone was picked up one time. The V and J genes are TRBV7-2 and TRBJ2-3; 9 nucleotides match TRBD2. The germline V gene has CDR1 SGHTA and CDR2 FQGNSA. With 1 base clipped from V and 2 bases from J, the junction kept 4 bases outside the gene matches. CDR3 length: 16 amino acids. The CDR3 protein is CASSLVAGVATDTQYF. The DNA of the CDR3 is TGTGCCAGCAGCTTAGTAGCGGGAGTCGCCACAGATACGCAGTATTTT.

The CDR3 DNA sequence: TGTGCTAGTGGTTCCCCGTATGATGGCTACACCTTC. Protein product: CASGSPYDGYTF. The gene calls are TRBV12-5 and TRBJ1-2, with D unresolved. Germline-derived CDR1 and CDR2 are LGHNT and FRNRAP. The CDR3 totals 12 residues. V lost 4 bases to trimming and J lost 6 bases, with 9 bases between them.

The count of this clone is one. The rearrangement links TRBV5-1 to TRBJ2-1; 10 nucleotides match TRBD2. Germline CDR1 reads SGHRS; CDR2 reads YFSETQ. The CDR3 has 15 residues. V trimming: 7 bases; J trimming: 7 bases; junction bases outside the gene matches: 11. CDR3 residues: CASRDLAGAVNEQFF. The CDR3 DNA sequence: TGCGCCAGCCGAGATCTAGCGGGAGCTGTAAATGAGCAGTTCTTC.

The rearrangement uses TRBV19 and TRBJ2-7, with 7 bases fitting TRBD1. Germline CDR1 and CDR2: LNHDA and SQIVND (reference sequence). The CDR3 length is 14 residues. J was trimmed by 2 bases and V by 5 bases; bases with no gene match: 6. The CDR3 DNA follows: TGTGCCAGTAGTCACGGGACAGAACCCTACGAGCAGTACTTC. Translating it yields CASSHGTEPYEQYF.

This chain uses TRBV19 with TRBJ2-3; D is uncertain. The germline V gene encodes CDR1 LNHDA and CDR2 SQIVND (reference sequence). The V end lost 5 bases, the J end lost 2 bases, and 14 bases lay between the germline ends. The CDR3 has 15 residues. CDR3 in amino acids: CASSRSQTYTDTQYF. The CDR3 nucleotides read TGTGCCAGTAGTCGGTCGCAGACTTACACAGATACGCAGTATTTT.

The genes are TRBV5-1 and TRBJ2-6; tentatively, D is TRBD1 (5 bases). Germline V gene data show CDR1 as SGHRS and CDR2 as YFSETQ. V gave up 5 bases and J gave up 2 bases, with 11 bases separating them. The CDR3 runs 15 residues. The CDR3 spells CASSDRGAGANVLTF. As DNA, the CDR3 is TGCGCCAGCAGTGATAGGGGTGCTGGGGCCAACGTCCTGACTTTC.

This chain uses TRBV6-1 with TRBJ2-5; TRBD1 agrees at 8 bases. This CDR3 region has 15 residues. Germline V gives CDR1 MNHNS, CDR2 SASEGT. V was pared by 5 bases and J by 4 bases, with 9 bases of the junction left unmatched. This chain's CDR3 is CASSSMTGVAETQYF. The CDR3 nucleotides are TGTGCCAGCAGTTCCATGACAGGGGTTGCAGAGACCCAGTACTTC.

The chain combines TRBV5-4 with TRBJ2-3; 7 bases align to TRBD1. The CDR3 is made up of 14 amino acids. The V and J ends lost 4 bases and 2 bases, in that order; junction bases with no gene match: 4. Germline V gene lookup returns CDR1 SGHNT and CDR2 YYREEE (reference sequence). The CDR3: CASSRDRDTDTQYF. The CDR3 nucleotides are TGTGCCAGCAGCCGGGACAGAGACACAGATACGCAGTATTTT.